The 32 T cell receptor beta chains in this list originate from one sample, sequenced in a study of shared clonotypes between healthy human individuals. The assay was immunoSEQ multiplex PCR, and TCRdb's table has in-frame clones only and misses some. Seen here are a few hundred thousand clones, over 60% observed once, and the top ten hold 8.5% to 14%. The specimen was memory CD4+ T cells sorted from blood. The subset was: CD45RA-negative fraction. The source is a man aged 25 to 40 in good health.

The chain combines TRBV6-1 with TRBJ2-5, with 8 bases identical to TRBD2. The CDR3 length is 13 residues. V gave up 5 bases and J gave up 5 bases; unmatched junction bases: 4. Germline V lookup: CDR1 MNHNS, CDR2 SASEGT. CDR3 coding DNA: TGTGCCAGCAGTATACGGGAGGGGGAGACCCAGTACTTC. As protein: CASSIREGETQYF.

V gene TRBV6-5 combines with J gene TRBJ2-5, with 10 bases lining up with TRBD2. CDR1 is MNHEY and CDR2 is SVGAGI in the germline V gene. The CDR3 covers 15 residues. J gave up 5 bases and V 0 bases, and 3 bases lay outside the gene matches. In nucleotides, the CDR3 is TGTGCCAGCAGTTACTCGCCTAGCGGGAGTGAGACCCAGTACTTC. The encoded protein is CASSYSPSGSETQYF.

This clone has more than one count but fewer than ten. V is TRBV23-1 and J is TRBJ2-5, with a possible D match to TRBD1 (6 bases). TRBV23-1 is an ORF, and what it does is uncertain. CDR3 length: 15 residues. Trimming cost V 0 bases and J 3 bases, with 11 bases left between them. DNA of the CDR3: TGCGCCAGCAGTCAATCCCGGACAGTAGAAGAGACCCAGTACTTC. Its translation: CASSQSRTVEETQYF.

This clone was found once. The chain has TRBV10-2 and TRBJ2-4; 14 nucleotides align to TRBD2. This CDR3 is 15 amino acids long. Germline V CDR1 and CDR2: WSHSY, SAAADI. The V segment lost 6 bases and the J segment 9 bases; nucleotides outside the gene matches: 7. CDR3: CASSPGTSGRRIQYF. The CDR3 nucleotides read TGCGCCAGCAGCCCCGGGACTAGCGGGAGACGCATTCAGTACTTC.

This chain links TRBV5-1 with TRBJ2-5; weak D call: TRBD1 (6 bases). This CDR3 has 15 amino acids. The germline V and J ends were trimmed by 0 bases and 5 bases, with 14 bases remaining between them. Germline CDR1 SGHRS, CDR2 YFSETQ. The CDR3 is CASSLGTGIWETQYF. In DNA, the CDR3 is TGCGCCAGCAGCTTGGGAACAGGGATCTGGGAGACCCAGTACTTC.

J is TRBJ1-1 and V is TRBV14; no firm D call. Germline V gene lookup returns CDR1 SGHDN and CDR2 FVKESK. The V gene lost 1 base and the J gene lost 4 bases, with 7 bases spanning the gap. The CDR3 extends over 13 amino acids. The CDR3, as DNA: TGTGCCAGCAGCCAAGGGTGGGGCACTGAAGCTTTCTTT. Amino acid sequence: CASSQGWGTEAFF. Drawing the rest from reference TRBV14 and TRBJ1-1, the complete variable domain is EAGVTQFPSHSVIEKGQTVTLRCDPISGHDNLYWYRRVMGKEIKFLLHFVKESKQDESGMPNNRFLAERTGGTYSTLKVQPAELEDSGVYFCASSQGWGTEAFFGQGTRLTVV.

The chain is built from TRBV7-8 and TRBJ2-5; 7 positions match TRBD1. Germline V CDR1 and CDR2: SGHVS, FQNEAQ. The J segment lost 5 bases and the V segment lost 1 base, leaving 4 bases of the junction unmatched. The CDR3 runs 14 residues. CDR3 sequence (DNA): TGTGCCAGCAGCTTAGTAGGGGGCTACGAGACCCAGTACTTC. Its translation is CASSLVGGYETQYF.

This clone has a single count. In DNA, the CDR3 is TGTGCCAGCAGTCGGAACAGGGGGATCACCGGGGAGCTGTTTTTT. Amino acid sequence: CASSRNRGITGELFF. V is TRBV6-5 and J is TRBJ2-2; 8 bases fit TRBD1. With V trimmed by 5 bases and J by 4 bases, 6 bases remained unmatched. CDR3 size: 15 residues. Germline V gives CDR1 MNHEY, CDR2 SVGAGI.

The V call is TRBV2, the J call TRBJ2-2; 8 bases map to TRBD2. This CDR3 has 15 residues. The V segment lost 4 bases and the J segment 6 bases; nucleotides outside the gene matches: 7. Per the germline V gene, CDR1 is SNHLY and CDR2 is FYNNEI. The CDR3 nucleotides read TGTGCCAGCAGTGCCGACGGGAGGGCCTCCGGGGAGCTGTTTTTT. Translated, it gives CASSADGRASGELFF. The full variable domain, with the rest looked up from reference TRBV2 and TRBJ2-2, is EPEVTQTPSHQVTQMGQEVILRCVPISNHLYFYWYRQILGQKVEFLVSFYNNEISEKSEIFDDQFSVERPDGSNFTLKIRSTKLEDSAMYFCASSADGRASGELFFGEGSRLTVL.

Here the CDR3 reads CAIEGGRPPGGELFF. CDR3 in DNA: TGTGCGATCGAAGGGGGACGGCCACCTGGCGGGGAGCTGTTTTTT. This chain connects TRBV7-9 to TRBJ2-2; tentative D call: TRBD1 (6 bases). This CDR3 has 15 amino acids. Germline V gene sequence: CDR1 SEHNR, CDR2 FQNEAQ (reference sequence).

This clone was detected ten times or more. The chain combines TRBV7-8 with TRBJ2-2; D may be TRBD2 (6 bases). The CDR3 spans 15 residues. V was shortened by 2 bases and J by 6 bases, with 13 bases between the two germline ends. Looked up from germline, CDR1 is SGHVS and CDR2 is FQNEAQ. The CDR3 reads CASSLRELIAGELFF. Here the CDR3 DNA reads TGTGCCAGCAGCTTACGGGAGCTGATCGCCGGGGAGCTGTTTTTT.

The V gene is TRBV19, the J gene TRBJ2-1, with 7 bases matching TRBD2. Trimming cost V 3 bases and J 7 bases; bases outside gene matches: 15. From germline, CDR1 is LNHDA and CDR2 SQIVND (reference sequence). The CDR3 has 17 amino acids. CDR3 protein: CASSMGLRGEGLNEQFF. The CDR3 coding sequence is TGTGCCAGTAGTATGGGGCTAAGAGGGGAGGGGTTGAATGAGCAGTTCTTC.

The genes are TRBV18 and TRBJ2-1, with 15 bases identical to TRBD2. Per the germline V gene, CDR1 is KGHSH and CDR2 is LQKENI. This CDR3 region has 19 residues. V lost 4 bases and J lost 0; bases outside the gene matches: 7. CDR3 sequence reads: CASSRGLAGGPSSYNEQFF. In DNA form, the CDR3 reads TGTGCCAGCTCACGCGGACTAGCGGGAGGGCCCTCCTCCTACAATGAGCAGTTCTTC.

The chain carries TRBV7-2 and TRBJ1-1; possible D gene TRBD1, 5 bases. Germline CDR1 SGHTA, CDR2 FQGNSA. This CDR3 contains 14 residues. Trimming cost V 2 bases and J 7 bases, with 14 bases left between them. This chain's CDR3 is CASSLNQGISEAFF. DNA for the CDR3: TGTGCCAGCAGCTTAAATCAGGGTATTAGTGAAGCTTTCTTT.

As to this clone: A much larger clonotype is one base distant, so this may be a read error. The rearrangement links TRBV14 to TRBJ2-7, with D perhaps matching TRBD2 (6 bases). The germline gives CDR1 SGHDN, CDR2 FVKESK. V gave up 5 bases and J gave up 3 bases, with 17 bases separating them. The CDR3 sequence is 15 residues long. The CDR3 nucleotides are TGTGCCAGCAGCGTCGACCAGTGCGGGATCTACGAGCAGTACTTC. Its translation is CASSVDQCGIYEQYF.

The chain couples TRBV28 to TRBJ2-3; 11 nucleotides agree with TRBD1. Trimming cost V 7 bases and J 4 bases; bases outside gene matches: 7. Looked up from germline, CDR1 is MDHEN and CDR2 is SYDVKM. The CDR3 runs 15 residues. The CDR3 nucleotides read TGTGCCAGCACCCCTCGGGGACAGGGGGCAGATACGCAGTATTTT. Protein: CASTPRGQGADTQYF.

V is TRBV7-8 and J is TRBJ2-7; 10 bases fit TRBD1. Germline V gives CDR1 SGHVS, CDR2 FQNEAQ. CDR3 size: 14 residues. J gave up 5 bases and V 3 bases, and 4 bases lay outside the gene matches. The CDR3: CASSFRGQGDEQYF. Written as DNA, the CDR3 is TGTGCCAGCAGCTTTCGTGGACAGGGGGACGAGCAGTACTTC.

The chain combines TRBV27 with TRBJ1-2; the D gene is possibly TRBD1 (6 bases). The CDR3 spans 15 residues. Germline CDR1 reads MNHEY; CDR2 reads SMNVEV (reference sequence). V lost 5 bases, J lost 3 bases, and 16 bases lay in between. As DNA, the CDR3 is TGTGCCAGCAGTCCGACTCCAGGACAGTACTATGGCTACACCTTC. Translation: CASSPTPGQYYGYTF.

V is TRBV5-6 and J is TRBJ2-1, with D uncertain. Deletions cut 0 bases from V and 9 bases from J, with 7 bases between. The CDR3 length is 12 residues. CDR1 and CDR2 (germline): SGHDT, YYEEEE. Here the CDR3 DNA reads TGTGCCAGCAGCTTGGTTGTTGGTGAGCAGTTCTTC. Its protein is CASSLVVGEQFF. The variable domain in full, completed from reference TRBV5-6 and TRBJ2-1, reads DAGVTQSPTHLIKTRGQQVTLRCSPKSGHDTVSWYQQALGQGPQFIFQYYEEEERQRGNFPDRFSGHQFPNYSSELNVNALLLGDSALYLCASSLVVGEQFFGPGTRLTVL.

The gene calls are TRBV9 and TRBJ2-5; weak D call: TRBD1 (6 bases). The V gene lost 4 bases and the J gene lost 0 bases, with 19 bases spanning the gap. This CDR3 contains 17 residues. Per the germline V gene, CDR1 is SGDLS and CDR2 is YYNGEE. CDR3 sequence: CASSPSSGQMYQETQYF. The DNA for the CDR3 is TGTGCCAGCAGCCCCTCTTCCGGACAGATGTACCAAGAGACCCAGTACTTC.

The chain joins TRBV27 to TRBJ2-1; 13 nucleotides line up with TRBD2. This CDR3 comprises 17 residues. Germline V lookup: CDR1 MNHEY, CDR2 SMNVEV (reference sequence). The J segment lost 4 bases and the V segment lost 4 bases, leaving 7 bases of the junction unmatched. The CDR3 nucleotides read TGTGCCAGCAGTTCCAGACTAGCGGGAGGCCCTTACAATGAGCAGTTCTTC. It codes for CASSSRLAGGPYNEQFF.

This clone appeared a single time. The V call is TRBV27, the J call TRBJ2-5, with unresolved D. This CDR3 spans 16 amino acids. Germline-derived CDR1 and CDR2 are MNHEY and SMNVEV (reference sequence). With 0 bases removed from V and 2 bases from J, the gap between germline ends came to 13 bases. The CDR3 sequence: CASSLSFSAGQETQYF. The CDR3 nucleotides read TGTGCCAGCAGTTTATCATTTTCGGCCGGACAAGAGACCCAGTACTTC.

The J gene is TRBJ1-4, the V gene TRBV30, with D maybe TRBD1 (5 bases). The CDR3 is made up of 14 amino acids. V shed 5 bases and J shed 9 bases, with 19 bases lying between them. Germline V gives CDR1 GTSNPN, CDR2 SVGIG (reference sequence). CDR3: CAWLRRGSSQKLFF. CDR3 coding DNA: TGTGCCTGGCTCCGCCGGGGCTCATCTCAAAAACTGTTTTTT.

The CDR3 spells CAISDMKGDKPQHF. CDR3 in DNA: TGTGCCATCAGTGATATGAAGGGGGATAAGCCCCAGCATTTT. The rearrangement uses TRBV10-3 and TRBJ1-5; possible D gene TRBD1, 6 bases. The CDR3 is 14 residues long. With 3 bases removed from V and 8 bases from J, the gap between germline ends came to 14 bases. Germline lookup yields CDR1 ENHRY and CDR2 SYGVKD.

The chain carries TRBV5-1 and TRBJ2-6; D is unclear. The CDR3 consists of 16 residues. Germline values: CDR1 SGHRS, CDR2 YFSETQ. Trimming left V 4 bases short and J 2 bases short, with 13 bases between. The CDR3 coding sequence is TGCGCCAGCAGCCCACAAGCCCGGACTGGGGCCAACGTCCTGACTTTC. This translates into CASSPQARTGANVLTF. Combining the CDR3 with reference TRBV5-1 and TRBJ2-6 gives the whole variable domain KAGVTQTPRYLIKTRGQQVTLSCSPISGHRSVSWYQQTPGQGLQFLFEYFSETQRNKGNFPGRFSGRQFSNSRSEMNVSTLELGDSALYLCASSPQARTGANVLTFGAGSRLTVL.

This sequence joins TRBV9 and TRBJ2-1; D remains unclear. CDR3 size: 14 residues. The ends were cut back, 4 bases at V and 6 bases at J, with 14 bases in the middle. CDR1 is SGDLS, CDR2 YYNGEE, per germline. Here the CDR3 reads CASSIREAGNEQFF. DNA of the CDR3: TGTGCCAGCAGCATTCGAGAGGCCGGCAATGAGCAGTTCTTC.

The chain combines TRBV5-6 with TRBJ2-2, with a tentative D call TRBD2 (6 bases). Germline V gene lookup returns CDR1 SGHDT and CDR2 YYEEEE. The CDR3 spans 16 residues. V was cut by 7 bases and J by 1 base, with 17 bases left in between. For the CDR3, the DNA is TGTGCCAGCGGCCACCTCCGGGGACTGAACACCGGGGAGCTGTTTTTT. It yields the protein CASGHLRGLNTGELFF.

The CDR3 is CASSYSVSSYNEQFF. The CDR3 coding sequence is TGTGCCAGCAGTTATAGCGTGAGCTCCTACAATGAGCAGTTCTTC. The J gene is TRBJ2-1, the V gene TRBV6-6; a weak D match, TRBD2 (5 bases). V gave up 3 bases and J gave up 0 bases, with 9 bases separating them. CDR3 length equals 15 residues. Germline V gives CDR1 MNHNY, CDR2 SVGAGI (reference sequence).

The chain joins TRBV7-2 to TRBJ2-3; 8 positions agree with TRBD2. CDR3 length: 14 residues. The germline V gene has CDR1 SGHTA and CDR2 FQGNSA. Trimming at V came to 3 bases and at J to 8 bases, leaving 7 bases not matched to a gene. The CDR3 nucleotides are TGTGCCAGCAGCTTGGCCGGGACTAGTTCTACGCAGTATTTT. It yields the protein CASSLAGTSSTQYF.

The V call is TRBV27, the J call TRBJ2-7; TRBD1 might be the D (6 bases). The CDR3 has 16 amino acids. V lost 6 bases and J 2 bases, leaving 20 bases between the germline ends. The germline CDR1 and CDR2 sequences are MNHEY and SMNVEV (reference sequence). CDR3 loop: CASSTLTGTLAYEQYF. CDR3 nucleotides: TGTGCCAGCAGCACACTGACCGGGACACTCGCCTACGAGCAGTACTTC.

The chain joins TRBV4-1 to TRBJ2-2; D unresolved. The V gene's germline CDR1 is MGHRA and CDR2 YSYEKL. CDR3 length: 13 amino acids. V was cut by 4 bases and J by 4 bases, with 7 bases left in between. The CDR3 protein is CASSRVGTGELFF. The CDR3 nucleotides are TGCGCCAGCAGCCGCGTGGGCACCGGGGAGCTGTTTTTT.

CDR3 residues: CASRRLAGGITDTQYF. The CDR3 region has the DNA TGTGCCAGCAGACGACTAGCGGGAGGAATCACAGATACGCAGTATTTT. This chain links TRBV6-4 with TRBJ2-3; 13 bases map to TRBD2. With V trimmed by 6 bases and J by 2 bases, 5 bases remained unmatched. This CDR3 has 16 residues. Germline V gives CDR1 MRHNA, CDR2 SNTAGT.